This T cell receptor beta chain was sequenced for a study of T cells in narcolepsy (dated by TCRdb to the late 2010s). Regarding the complete study: The study enrolled patients with narcolepsy type 1 or type 2 (NT1, NT2) together with healthy control donors. To look for autoreactive T cells in narcolepsy patients that target self-antigens of hypocretin neurons (hypocretin, TRIB2), the study used TCR Vbeta sequencing to follow clonotypes in blood and CSF. Findings and caveats that apply to the study as a whole: Numbers of sequenced blood memory CD4+ clonotypes were comparable, averaging around 42,000 in patients and around 30,000 in controls. No sequences matching autoreactive T cell clones were contained in some blood memory CD4+ repertoires from patients and controls. HCRT-specific and TRIB2-specific autoreactive clonotypes were highlighted in plots that compared CD4+ T cell clonotypes in CSF versus blood from the same patient. According to the report, autoreactive clonotypes were detected serially in the blood of the same patients and of different patients, but not in healthy controls.

Regarding this clone: Its antigen remains undetermined. Per-nucleotide qualities are absent, and no much larger clonotype sits a single base away.

Trimming leaves V shorter by 3 bases and J shorter by 1 base, with the junction holding 4 bases beyond the gene matches. In the germline V gene (reference sequence), CDR1 corresponds to LNHDA and CDR2 to SQIVND. The CDR3 starts with the cysteine, ends with the phenylalanine, and has 16 residues. The entry retains the CDR3 DNA only, 48 bases that are in frame from base 1. The library came from the immunoSEQ multiplex PCR assay. Imported from immuneACCESS, the table was reduced by TCRdb to in-frame sequences with V and J called. These copies leave out some clones; in studies compared against another copy, an unresolved V gene accounts for under half, and the cause of the remainder is not known. Recorded for this sample are 25,000 to 35,000 clones; 75% to 85% of them occurred a single time. The top ten clonotypes cover about 1.1% of the sample. For TCR Vbeta sequencing, memory CD4+ T cells were sorted ex vivo from the peripheral blood of both healthy controls and narcolepsy patients.

This chain joins TRBV19 to TRBJ2-3, and TRBD2 aligns with 10 junction nucleotides. The source is a human donor with narcolepsy. The sample taken for sequencing was CD45RA- memory CD4+ T cells from PBMCs. Interpreted using the paper, the cell subset or site label stands for: memory T cells sorted ex vivo from peripheral blood. This receptor carries the CDR3 CASSMASGSGTDTQYF. The nucleotide sequence reads as follows: TGTGCCAGTAGTATGGCTAGCGGGAGTGGCACAGATACGCAGTATTTT.